What follows are 10 T cell receptor beta chains derived from one specimen sequenced in a study of TET2 disruption in CD19-targeted CAR T cells. Sequencing used immunoSEQ multiplex PCR; TCRdb keeps in-frame clones, though not all of them. The repertoire shows fewer than 30,000 clones; the top ten hold 1.9%. What these receptors recognize is not known. The treatment was: autologous CTL019 cells: CD19 CAR with 4-1BB and CD3 zeta domains. The starting material was CD8- CAR+ T cells sorted from cultured blood T cells, obtained for CD19 CAR T cell therapy. The subset was: CD8-negative CAR-positive T cells from the infusion product. Receptors originate from an older man with chronic lymphocytic leukemia.

Details on this clone: The sequence runs out 3 residues before the end of the CDR3; the remainder is reconstructed from the germline J gene. V usage is TRBV5-1 and J usage is TRBJ1-1, with 8 positions matching TRBD1. There are 14 residues in the CDR3. The germline V gene has CDR1 SGHRS and CDR2 YFSETQ. CDR3 sequence reads: CASSIGQGQDTAFF. The covered CDR3 bases are TGCGCCAGCAGCATCGGACAGGGCCAAGATACG.

The CDR3: CSAPPFTGGLAYTF. The sequenced part of the CDR3 DNA is TGCAGTGCCCCTCCCTTTACAGGGGGGCTGGCC. This chain links TRBV20-1 with TRBJ1-2; 8 nucleotides line up with TRBD1. The sequence runs out 3 residues before the end of the CDR3; the remainder is reconstructed from the germline J gene. This CDR3 comprises 14 residues. Germline lookup yields CDR1 DFQATT and CDR2 SNEGSKA (reference sequence).

Regarding this clone: The read terminates 3 residues ahead of where the CDR3 ends, so the germline J gene completes it. The chain recombines TRBV9 with TRBJ1-4; 9 bases map to TRBD1. The CDR3 has 14 residues. Trimming took 4 bases from V and 8 from J; bases not matched to a gene: 6. Per germline, CDR1 SGDLS and CDR2 YYNGEE. The CDR3 region is CASSLGQGREKLFF. Incomplete CDR3 DNA: TGTGCCAGCAGCCTCGGACAGGGGAGGGAAAAA.

This clone registers medium-sized by frequency. The read gets to within 3 residues of the CDR3 end, and the germline J gene fills in the rest. Different DNA sequences within this sample yield the same CDR3. The chain has TRBV18 and TRBJ1-2; 8 bases map to TRBD1. CDR1 and CDR2 from the germline V gene are KGHSH and LQKENI. The trim removed 3 bases at V and 1 base at J, leaving 10 bases unmatched. This CDR3 comprises 17 residues. This CDR3 reads CASSPPNPGQVNYGYTF. CDR3 bases read: TGTGCCAGCTCACCGCCTAACCCGGGACAGGTTAACTATGGC.

On this clone itself: The read terminates 3 residues before the CDR3 end, so the remaining end is supplied by the germline J gene. Other DNA sequences from this sample encode an identical CDR3 as well. V gene TRBV11-2 combines with J gene TRBJ1-3; the D gene is possibly TRBD1 (6 bases). The CDR3 contains 15 residues. CDR1 is SGHAT and CDR2 is FQNNGV in the germline V gene. The V gene lost 5 bases and the J gene lost 2 bases, with 13 bases spanning the gap. Incomplete CDR3 DNA: TGTGCCAGCAGCCGCCAACAGGGAACTGGAAACACC. It translates to CASSRQQGTGNT. The full CDR3 reads CASSRQQGTGNTIYF.

As concerns this clone: The CDR3 end falls 3 residues outside the read, so it is completed with the germline J gene. J is TRBJ1-2 and V is TRBV7-8; 8 nucleotides match TRBD1. The CDR3 is 15 amino acids. Germline V lookup: CDR1 SGHVS, CDR2 FQNEAQ. CDR3: CASSLAGQAGIDYTF. CDR3 DNA, as far as it was read: TGTGCCAGCAGCTTAGCGGGACAGGCCGGGATTGAC.

The sequenced part of the CDR3 DNA is TGTGCCAGCAGTTCAAACAGGGTTGGGGAAGATCAGCCC. Translating gives CASSSNRVGEDQP. The full-length CDR3 reads as CASSSNRVGEDQPQHF. The chain joins TRBV6-2 or TRBV6-3 to TRBJ1-5, with a possible D match to TRBD1 (6 bases). The CDR3 is cut off 3 residues early in the read; its end comes from the germline J gene. The CDR3 contains 16 residues. CDR1 is MNHEY and CDR2 is SVGEGT in the germline V gene. V dropped 4 bases and J dropped 5 bases, with 18 bases sitting between them.

Concerning this clone itself: The read comes to an end 3 residues before the CDR3 does, leaving the germline J gene to fill in the end. The chain carries TRBV6-2 or TRBV6-3 and TRBJ2-4, with a weak D call TRBD1 (5 bases). Germline CDR1 and CDR2: MNHEY and SVGEGT. The CDR3 totals 15 residues. CDR3 in amino acids: CASSYAGYSNQPQYF. The sequenced CDR3 bases are TGTGCCAGCAGTTACGCAGGGTATAGCAATCAGCCT.

Concerning this clone: The read comes to an end 3 residues before the CDR3 does, leaving the germline J gene to fill in the end. The chain is built from TRBV6-2 or TRBV6-3 and TRBJ2-4; no reliable D call. CDR3 length: 15 residues. The germline V gene encodes CDR1 MNHEY and CDR2 SVGEGT. The CDR3 DNA, read in part, is TGTGCCAGCAGTGGAGTGGGTAGCATTCGAGAGACT. Protein sequence: CASSGVGSIRET. The complete CDR3 protein is CASSGVGSIRETQYF.

A remark on this clone: The read is 3 residues too short to cover the CDR3 end, so that end is filled in from the germline J gene. The genes are TRBV7-3 and TRBJ2-1; 8 bases are a match to TRBD1. With V trimmed by 3 bases and J by 2 bases, 3 bases remained unmatched. This CDR3 spans 15 amino acids. The V gene's germline CDR1 is SGHTA and CDR2 FQGTGA. CDR3 sequence: CASSFDRGPYNEQFF. The DNA read from the CDR3 is TGTGCCAGCAGCTTCGACAGGGGCCCCTACAATGAG.